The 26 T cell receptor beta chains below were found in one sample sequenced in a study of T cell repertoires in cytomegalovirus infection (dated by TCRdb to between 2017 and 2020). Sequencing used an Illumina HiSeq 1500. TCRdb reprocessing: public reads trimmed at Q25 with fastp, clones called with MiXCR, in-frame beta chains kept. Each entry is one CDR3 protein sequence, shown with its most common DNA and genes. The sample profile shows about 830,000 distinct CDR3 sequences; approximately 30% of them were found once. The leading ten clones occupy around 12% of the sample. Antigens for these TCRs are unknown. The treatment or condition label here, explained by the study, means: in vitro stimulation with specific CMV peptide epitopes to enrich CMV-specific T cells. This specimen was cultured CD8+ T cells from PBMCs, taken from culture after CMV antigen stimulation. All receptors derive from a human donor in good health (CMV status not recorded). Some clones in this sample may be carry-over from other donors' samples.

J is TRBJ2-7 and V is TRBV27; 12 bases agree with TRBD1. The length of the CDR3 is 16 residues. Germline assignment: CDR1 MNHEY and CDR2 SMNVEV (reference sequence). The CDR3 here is CATPRDRGRWSYKQYV. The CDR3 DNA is TGTGCCACCCCCCGGGACAGGGGGCGATGGTCCTACAAGCAGTACGTC.

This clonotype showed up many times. The CDR3 nucleotides are TGTGCCAGCAGCTCAGGAATGGCCCCACCCGGGACAGATTACAATGAGCAGTTCTTC. It specifies CASSSGMAPPGTDYNEQFF. This chain uses TRBV7-2 with TRBJ2-1, with 7 bases lining up with TRBD1. With 4 bases clipped from V and 4 bases from J, the junction kept 19 bases outside the gene matches. The CDR3 extends over 19 amino acids. From germline, CDR1 is SGHTA and CDR2 FQGNSA.

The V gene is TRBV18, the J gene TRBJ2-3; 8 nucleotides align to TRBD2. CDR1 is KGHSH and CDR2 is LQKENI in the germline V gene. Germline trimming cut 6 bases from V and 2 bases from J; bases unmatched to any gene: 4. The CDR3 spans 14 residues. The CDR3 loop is CASSMRGDTDTQYF. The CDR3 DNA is TGTGCCAGCTCCATGCGGGGGGACACAGATACGCAGTATTTT.

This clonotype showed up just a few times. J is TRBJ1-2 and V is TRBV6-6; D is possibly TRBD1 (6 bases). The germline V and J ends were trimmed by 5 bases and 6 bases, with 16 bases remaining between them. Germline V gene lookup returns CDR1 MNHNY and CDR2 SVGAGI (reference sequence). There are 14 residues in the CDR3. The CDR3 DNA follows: TGTGCCAGCAGTGAGGGGACAAGGAAGAATGGCTACACCTTC. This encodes CASSEGTRKNGYTF.

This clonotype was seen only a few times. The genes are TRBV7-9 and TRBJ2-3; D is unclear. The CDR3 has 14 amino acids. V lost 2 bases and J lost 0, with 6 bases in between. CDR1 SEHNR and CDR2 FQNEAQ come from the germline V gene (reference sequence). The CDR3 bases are TGTGCCAGCAGCTTACCCCCTAGCACAGATACGCAGTATTTT. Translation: CASSLPPSTDTQYF.

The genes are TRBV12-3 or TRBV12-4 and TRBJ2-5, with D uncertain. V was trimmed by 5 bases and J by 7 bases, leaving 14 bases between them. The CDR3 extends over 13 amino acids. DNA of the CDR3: TGTGCCAGCAGTCCGAACGTCTGGGGGACCCAGTACTTC. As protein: CASSPNVWGTQYF.

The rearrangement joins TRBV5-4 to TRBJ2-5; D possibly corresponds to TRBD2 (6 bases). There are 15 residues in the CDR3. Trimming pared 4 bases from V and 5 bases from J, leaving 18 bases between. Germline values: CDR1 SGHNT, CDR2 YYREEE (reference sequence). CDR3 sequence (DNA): TGTGCCAGCAGCGACCCGACTAAGGCGGGGGAGACCCAGTACTTC. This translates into CASSDPTKAGETQYF. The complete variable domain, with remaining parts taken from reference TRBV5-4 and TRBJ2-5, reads ETGVTQSPTHLIKTRGQQVTLRCSSQSGHNTVSWYQQALGQGPQFIFQYYREEENGRGNFPPRFSGLQFPNYSSELNVNALELDDSALYLCASSDPTKAGETQYFGPGTRLLVL.

As DNA, the CDR3 is TGTGCCAGCAGCTTAGATCGGCTAGGAGGATCTAATGAAAAACTGTTTTTT. Protein: CASSLDRLGGSNEKLFF. This chain uses TRBV11-2 with TRBJ1-4, with no clear D. CDR3 length: 17 amino acids. Germline V CDR1 and CDR2: SGHAT, FQNNGV. V was cut by 0 bases and J by 3 bases, with 14 bases left in between.

The DNA for the CDR3 is TGCGCCAGCAGCTCGGGGGAGAACAACAAGGATGAGCAGTTCTTC. It translates to CASSSGENNKDEQFF. This chain joins TRBV5-1 and TRBJ2-1; D is possibly TRBD2 (6 bases). V was trimmed by 3 bases and J by 8 bases, leaving 18 bases between them. The CDR3 is 15 amino acids. Germline assignment: CDR1 SGHRS and CDR2 YFSETQ.

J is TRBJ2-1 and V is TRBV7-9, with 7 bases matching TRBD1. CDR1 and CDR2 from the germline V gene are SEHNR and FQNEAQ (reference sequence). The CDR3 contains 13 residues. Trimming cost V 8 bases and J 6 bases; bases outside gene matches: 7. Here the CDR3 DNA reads TGTGCCAGCTTAGGGGGCAGGGCCAATGAGCAGTTCTTC. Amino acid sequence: CASLGGRANEQFF.

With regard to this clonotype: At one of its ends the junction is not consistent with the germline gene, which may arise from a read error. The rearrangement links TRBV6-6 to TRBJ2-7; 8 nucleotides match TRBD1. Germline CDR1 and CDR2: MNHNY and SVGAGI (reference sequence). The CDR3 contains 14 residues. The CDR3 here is CASSQSGTGGMENF. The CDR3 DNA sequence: TGTGCCAGCAGCCAGAGTGGGACAGGCGGGATGGAGAACTTC.

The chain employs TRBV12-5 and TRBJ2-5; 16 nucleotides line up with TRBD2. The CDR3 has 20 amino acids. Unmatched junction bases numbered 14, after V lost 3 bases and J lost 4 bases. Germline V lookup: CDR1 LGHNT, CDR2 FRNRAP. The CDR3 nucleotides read TGTGCTAGTGGTTTCGCCCACGAGGGACTAGCGGGGGGGCCCGGAGAGACCCAGTACTTC. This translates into CASGFAHEGLAGGPGETQYF.

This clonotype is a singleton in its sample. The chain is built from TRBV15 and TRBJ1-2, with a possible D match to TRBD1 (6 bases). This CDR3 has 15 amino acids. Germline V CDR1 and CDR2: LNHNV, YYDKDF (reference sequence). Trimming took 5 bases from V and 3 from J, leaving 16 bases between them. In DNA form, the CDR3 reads TGTGCCACCAGCGGCCGAGGGGGGCTGGACTATGGCTACACCTTC. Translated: CATSGRGGLDYGYTF. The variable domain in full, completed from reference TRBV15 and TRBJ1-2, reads DAMVIQNPRYQVTQFGKPVTLSCSQTLNHNVMYWYQQKSSQAPKLLFHYYDKDFNNEADTPDNFQSRRPNTSFCFLDIRSPGLGDTAMYLCATSGRGGLDYGYTFGSGTRLTVV.

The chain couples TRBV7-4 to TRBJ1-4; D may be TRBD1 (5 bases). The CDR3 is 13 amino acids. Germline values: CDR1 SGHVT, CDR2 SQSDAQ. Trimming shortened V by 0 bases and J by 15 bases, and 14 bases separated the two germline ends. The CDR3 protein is CASSLAGGPDVFF. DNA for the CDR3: TGTGCCAGCAGCTTAGCGGGGGGACCAGACGTGTTTTTT.

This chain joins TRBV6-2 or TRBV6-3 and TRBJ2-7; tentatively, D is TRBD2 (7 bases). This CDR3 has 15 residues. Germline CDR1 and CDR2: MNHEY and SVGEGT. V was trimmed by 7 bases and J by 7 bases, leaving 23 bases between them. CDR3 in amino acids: CASTRRGGAQEEQYV. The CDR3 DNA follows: TGTGCCAGCACCAGAAGGGGGGGCGCCCAGGAAGAGCAGTACGTC.

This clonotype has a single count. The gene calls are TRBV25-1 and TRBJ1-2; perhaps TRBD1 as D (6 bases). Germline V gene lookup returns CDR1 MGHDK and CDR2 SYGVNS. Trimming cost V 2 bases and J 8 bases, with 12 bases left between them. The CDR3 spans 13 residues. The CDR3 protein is CASSEAQGKGYTF. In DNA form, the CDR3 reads TGTGCCAGCAGTGAAGCCCAGGGGAAAGGCTACACCTTC.

The CDR3: CASQVEGRETQYF. DNA of the CDR3: TGTGCCAGCCAAGTGGAGGGCCGAGAGACCCAGTACTTC. The chain is built from TRBV28 and TRBJ2-5; a possible D gene is TRBD2 (6 bases). This CDR3 has 13 residues. Germline V gives CDR1 MDHEN, CDR2 SYDVKM. Deletions cut 8 bases from V and 4 bases from J, with 14 bases between.

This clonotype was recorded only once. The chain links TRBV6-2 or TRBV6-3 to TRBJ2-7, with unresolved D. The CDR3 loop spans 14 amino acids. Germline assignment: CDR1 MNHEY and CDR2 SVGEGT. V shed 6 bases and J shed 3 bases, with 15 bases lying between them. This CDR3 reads CASSPVLSLYEQYV. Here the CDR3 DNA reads TGTGCCAGCAGCCCCGTTTTATCTCTCTACGAGCAGTACGTC.

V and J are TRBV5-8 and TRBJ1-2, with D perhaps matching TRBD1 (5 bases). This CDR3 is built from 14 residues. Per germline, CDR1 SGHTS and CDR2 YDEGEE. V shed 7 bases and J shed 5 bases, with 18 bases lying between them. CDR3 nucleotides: TGTGCCAGCCAAGGGGTTCCGGGAGCTTATGGCTACACCTTC. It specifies CASQGVPGAYGYTF.

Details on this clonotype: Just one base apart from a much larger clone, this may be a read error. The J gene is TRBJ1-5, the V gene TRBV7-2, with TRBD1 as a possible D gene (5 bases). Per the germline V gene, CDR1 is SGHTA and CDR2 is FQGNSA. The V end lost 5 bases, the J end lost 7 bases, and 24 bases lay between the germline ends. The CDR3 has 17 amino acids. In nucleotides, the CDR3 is TGTGCCAGCAGCCACCAACCGGTAGGGAGGGGCGAACAGCCCCAGCATTTT. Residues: CASSHQPVGRGEQPQHF.

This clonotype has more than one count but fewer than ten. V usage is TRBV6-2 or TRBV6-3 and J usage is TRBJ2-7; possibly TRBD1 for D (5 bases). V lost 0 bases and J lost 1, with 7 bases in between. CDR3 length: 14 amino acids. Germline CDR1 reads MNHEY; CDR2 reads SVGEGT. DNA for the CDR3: TGTGCCAGCAGTTACTCGACAGCTTCCTACGAGCAGTACGTC. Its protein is CASSYSTASYEQYV.

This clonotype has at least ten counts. As DNA, the CDR3 is TGTGCCAGCAGTTACGGGACAGGGGACACCGGGGAGCTGTTTTTT. Translated, it gives CASSYGTGDTGELFF. V usage is TRBV3-1 and J usage is TRBJ2-2; TRBD1 matches 10 bases. In germline, CDR1 is LGHDT, CDR2 YNNKEL (reference sequence). The ends lost 6 bases at V and 3 bases at J; junction bases unmatched: 4. This CDR3 has 15 amino acids.

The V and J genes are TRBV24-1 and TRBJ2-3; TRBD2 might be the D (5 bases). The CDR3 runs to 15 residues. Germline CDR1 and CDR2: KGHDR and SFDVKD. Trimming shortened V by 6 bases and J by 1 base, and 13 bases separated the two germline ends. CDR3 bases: TGTGCCACCAGTCAAGGGTACGGGGGCACAGATACGCAGTATTTT. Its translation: CATSQGYGGTDTQYF.

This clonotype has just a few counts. In DNA, the CDR3 is TGTGCCAGCAGCTTGGGGCCGAACGAGCAGTACGTC. It translates to CASSLGPNEQYV. The chain is built from TRBV7-9 and TRBJ2-7, with D possibly TRBD1 on 5 matching bases. The CDR3 consists of 12 residues. Germline V gene lookup returns CDR1 SEHNR and CDR2 FQNEAQ (reference sequence). The V gene lost 3 bases and the J gene lost 5 bases, with 8 bases spanning the gap.

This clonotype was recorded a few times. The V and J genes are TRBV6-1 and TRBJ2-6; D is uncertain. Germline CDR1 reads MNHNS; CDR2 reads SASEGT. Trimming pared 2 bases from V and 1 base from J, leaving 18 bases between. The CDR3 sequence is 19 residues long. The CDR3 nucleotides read TGTGCCAGCAGTGAACTACAAGGCATACTTCCTTCTGGGGCCAACGTCCTGACTTTC. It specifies CASSELQGILPSGANVLTF.

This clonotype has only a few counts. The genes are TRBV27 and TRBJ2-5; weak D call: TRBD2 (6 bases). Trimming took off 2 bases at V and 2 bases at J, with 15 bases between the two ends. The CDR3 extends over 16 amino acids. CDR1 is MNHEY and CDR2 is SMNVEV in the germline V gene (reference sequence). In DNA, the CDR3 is TGTGCCAGCAGTTTAATCCCGCCGGGGGTACAAGAGACCCAGTACTTC. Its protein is CASSLIPPGVQETQYF.